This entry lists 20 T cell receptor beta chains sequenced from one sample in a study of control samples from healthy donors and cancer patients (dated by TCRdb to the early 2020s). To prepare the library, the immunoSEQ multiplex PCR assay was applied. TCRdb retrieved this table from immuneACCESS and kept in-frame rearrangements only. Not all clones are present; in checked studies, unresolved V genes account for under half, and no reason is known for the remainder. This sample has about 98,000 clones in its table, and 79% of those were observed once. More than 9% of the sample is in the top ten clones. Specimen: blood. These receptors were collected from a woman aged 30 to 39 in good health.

The CDR3 protein is CASSLSPRFYGYTF. CDR3 coding DNA: TGTGCCAGCAGTTTATCGCCCCGCTTCTATGGCTACACCTTC. The V gene is TRBV27, the J gene TRBJ1-2; D is unclear. CDR1 and CDR2 from the germline V gene are MNHEY and SMNVEV (reference sequence). The CDR3 extends over 14 amino acids. V was pared by 0 bases and J by 4 bases, with 9 bases between.

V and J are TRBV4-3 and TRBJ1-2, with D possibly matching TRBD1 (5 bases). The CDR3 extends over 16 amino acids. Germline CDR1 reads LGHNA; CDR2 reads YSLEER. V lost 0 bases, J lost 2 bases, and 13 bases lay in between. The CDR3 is CASSQDGAGPNYGYTF. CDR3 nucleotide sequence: TGCGCCAGCAGCCAAGATGGCGCGGGGCCCAACTATGGCTACACCTTC.

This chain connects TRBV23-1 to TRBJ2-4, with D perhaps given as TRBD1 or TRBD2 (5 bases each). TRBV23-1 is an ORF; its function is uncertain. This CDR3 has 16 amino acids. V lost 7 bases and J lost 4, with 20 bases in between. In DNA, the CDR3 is TGCGCCAGCAACTTGTGGATAGGGGACCATAAAAACATTCAGTACTTC. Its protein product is CASNLWIGDHKNIQYF.

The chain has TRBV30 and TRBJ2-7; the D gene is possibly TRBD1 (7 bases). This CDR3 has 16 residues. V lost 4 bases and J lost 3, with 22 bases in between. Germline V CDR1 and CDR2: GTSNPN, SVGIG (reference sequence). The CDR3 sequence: CAWTTGARGGDYEQYF. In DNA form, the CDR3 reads TGTGCCTGGACTACAGGGGCTAGGGGAGGCGACTACGAGCAGTACTTC.

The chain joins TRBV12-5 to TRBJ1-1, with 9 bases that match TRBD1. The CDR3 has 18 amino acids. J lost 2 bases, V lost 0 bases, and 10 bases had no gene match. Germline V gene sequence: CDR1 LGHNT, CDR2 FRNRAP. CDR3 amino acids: CASGLVGVQGQGNTEAFF. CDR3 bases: TGTGCTAGTGGTTTGGTGGGGGTCCAGGGACAGGGAAACACTGAAGCTTTCTTT.

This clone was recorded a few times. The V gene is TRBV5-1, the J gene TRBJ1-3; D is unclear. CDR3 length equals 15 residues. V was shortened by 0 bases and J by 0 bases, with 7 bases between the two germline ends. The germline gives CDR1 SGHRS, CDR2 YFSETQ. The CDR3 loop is CASSLGSSSGNTIYF. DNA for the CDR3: TGCGCCAGCAGCTTGGGGTCTAGCTCTGGAAACACCATATATTTT.

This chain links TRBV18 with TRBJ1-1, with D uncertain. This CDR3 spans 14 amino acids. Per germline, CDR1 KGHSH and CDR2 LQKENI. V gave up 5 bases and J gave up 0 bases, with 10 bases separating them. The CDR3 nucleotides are TGTGCCAGCTCAGCACAGAGCATGAACACTGAAGCTTTCTTT. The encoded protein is CASSAQSMNTEAFF.

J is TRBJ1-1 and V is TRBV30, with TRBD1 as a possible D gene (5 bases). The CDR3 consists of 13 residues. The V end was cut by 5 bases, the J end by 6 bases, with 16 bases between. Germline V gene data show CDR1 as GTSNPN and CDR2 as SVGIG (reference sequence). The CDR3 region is CAWEDSPGAEAFF. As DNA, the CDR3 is TGTGCCTGGGAAGACAGCCCGGGGGCTGAAGCTTTCTTT.

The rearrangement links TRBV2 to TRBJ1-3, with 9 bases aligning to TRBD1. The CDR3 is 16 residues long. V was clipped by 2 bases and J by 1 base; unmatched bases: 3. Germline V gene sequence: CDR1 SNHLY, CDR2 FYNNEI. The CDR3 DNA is TGTGCCAGCAGTGAATACAGGGGGCTTTCTGGAAACACCATATATTTT. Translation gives CASSEYRGLSGNTIYF.

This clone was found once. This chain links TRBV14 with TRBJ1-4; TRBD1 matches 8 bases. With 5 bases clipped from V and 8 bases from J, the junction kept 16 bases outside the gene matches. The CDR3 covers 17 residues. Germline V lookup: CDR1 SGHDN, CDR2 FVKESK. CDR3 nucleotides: TGTGCCAGCAGCGCAAGATCGTTTCAGGGGGCAGAAGAAAAACTGTTTTTT. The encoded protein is CASSARSFQGAEEKLFF.

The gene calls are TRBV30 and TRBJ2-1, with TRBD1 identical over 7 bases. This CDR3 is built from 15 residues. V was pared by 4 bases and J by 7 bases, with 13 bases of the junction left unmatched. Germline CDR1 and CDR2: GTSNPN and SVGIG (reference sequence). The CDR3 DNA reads TGTGCCTGGAACCCCCGGGGCAGGGGGAGTAATGAGCAGTTCTTC. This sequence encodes CAWNPRGRGSNEQFF.

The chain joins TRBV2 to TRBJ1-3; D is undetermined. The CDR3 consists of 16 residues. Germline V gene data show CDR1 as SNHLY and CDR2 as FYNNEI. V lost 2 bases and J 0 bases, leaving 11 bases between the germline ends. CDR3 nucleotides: TGTGCCAGCAGTGAAATAGGACCTACCTCTGGAAACACCATATATTTT. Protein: CASSEIGPTSGNTIYF. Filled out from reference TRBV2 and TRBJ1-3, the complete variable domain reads EPEVTQTPSHQVTQMGQEVILRCVPISNHLYFYWYRQILGQKVEFLVSFYNNEISEKSEIFDDQFSVERPDGSNFTLKIRSTKLEDSAMYFCASSEIGPTSGNTIYFGEGSWLTVV.

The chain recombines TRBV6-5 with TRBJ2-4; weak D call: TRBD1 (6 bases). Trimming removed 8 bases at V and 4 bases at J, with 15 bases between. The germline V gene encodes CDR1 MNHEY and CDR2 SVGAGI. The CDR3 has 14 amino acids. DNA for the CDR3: TGTGCCAGCTTGTCCGGGACACCTAAAAACATTCAGTACTTC. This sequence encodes CASLSGTPKNIQYF.

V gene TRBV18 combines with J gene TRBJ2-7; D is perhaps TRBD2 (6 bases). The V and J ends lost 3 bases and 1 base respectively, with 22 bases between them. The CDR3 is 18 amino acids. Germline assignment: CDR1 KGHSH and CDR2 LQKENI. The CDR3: CASSPRGIVWGESYEQYF. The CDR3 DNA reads TGTGCCAGCTCACCTCGCGGGATAGTCTGGGGAGAGTCCTACGAGCAGTACTTC.

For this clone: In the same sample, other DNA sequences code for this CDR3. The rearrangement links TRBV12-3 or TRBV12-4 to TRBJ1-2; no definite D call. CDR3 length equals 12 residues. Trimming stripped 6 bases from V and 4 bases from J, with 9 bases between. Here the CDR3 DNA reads TGTGCCAGCAGCCCGACGGTCTATGGCTACACCTTC. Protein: CASSPTVYGYTF.

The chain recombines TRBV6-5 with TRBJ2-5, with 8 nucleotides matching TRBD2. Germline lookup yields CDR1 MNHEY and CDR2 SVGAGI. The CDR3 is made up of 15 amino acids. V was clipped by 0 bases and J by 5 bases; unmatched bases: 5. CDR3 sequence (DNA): TGTGCCAGCAGTTACTCCGGGGGGGTCGAGGAGACCCAGTACTTC. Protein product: CASSYSGGVEETQYF.

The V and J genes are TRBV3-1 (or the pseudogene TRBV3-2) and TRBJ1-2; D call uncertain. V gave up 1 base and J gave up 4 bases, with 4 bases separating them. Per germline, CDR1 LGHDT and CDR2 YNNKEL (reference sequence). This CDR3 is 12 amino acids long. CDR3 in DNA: TGTGCCAGCAGCCAAGGGGGCTATGGCTACACCTTC. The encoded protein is CASSQGGYGYTF.

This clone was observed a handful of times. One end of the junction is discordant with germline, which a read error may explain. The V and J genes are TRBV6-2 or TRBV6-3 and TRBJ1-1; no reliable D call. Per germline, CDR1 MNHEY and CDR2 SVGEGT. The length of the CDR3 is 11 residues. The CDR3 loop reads CASSHSTEAFF. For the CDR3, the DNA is TGTGCCAGCAGTCACTCCACTGAAGCTTTCTTT.

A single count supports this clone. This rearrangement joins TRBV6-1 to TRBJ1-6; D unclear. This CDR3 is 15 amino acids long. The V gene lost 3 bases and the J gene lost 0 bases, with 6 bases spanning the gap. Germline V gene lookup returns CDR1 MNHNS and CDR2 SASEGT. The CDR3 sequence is CASSDLSSYNSPLHF. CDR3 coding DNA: TGTGCCAGCAGTGACCTAAGCTCCTATAATTCACCCCTCCACTTT.

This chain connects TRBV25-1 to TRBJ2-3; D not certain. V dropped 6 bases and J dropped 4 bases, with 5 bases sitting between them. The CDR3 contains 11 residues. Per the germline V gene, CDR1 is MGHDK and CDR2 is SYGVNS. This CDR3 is CASRVADTQYF. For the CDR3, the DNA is TGTGCCAGCAGAGTGGCAGATACGCAGTATTTT.